What follows is one T cell receptor beta chain and its context. This record comes from a study of blood T cell repertoires in COVID-19. There are 17 residues in the CDR3. V lost 2 bases, J lost 4 bases, and 21 bases lay in between. The germline V gene encodes CDR1 MDHEN and CDR2 SYDVKM. Profiled with immunoSEQ multiplex PCR; TCRdb holds only in-frame clones, not every one. This table holds a few hundred thousand clones, about 88% found once. Sequencing was carried out using peripheral blood. The clonotype comes from a man aged 18 to 30 with active or convalescent COVID-19. V usage is TRBV28 and J usage is TRBJ2-7; possibly TRBD2 for D (7 bases). The CDR3 sequence: CASSLPSGGARLYEQYF. The CDR3 region has the DNA TGTGCCAGCAGTTTACCCTCTGGGGGGGCGCGTCTATACGAGCAGTACTTC.